This T cell receptor beta chain is drawn from a study of CD8 T cells in Susac syndrome. Study-level information: Sequencing included Susac syndrome patients, roughly six of them with active disease and eight in remission.

Whole-study results and caveats: Expansion of clones was not seen in the CD4+ T cell repertoires of Susac syndrome.

Negative magnetic isolation gave CD8+ and CD4+ cells; FACS enriched CD8+ TEMRA. Concerning this clonotype itself: The target antigen is unknown.

This CDR3 region has 17 residues. Germline V gene data show CDR1 as LNHNV and CDR2 as YYDKDF (reference sequence). The V segment lost 7 bases and the J segment 6 bases; nucleotides outside the gene matches: 20. It was with random hexamers that roughly 0.5 to 1 ug RNA was reverse transcribed. Amplification of TCR beta CDR3 used immunoSEQ multiplex PCR across 54 Vbeta and 13 Jbeta. In TCRdb, the immunoSEQ multiplex PCR reads were re-called with MiXCR into one record per CDR3 protein. The sample holds about 240,000 distinct CDR3 sequences; about 95% are singletons and the top ten take 0.095% to 0.12%. The sample was CD4+ T cells from PBMCs. The chain is built from TRBV15 and TRBJ1-1; TRBD1 matches at 7 bases. The clonotype was recovered from a human donor with Susac syndrome. The CDR3 DNA sequence: TGTGCCACCACTGGATGGCAGGGGGGCGTAGGTTCCTCTGAAGCTTTCTTT. Translation: CATTGWQGGVGSSEAFF.